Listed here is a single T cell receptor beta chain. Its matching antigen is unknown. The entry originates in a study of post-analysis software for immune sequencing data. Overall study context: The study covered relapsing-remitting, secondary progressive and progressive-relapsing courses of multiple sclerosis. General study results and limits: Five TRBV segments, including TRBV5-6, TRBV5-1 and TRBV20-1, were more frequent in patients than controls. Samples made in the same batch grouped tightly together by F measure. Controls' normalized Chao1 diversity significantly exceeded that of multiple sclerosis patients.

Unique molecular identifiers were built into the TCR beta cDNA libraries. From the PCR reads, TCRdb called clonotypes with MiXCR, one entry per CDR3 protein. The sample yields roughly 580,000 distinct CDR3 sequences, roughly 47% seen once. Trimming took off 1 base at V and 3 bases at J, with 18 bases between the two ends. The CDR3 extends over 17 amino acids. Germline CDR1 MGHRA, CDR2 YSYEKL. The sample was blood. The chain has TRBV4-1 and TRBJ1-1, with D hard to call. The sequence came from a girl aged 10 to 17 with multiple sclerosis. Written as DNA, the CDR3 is TGCGCCAGCAGCCAAGCCGGGTCAGGTGACGGGGACACTGAAGCTTTCTTT. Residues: CASSQAGSGDGDTEAFF.